The T cell receptor (beta chain) described here comes from a study of Ad26.COV2.S vaccination and SARS-CoV-2 variants. For the study at large: Ad26.COV2.S given intramuscularly, once or twice 56 days apart. General study points: The authors reported substantial breadth in spike-specific CD8+ and CD4+ T cell responses after vaccination. Placebo recipients had lower spike-specific TCR breadth than vaccine recipients.

Treatment noted: roughly 20 received Ad26.COV2.S at low or high dose, single or two shots; 5 received placebo; per-sample allocation not given. Sampling was performed 63 days after the first vaccine or placebo injection. This person who donated was an adult of 18-55 years in Boston. The V gene's germline CDR1 is SGHKS and CDR2 YYEKEE (reference sequence). There are 15 residues in the CDR3. J was trimmed by 4 bases and V by 1 base; bases with no gene match: 5. This clone was picked up a small number of times. Its antigen is not identified. Profiling relied on immunoSEQ multiplex PCR, and the TCRdb table lists in-frame clones only, not all of them. The sample holds about 380,000 clones, around 82% seen once.

This receptor was identified in a person aged 18-65 years who received the Ad26.COV2.S COVID-19 vaccine or a placebo. The rearrangement links TRBV5-5 to TRBJ2-5; the match to TRBD1 covers 9 bases. This material consisted of peripheral blood, taken in a trial of Ad26.COV2.S vaccine versus placebo. The CDR3 region is CASSLRDRDSETQYF. CDR3 bases: TGTGCCAGCAGCTTGAGGGACAGGGATTCAGAGACCCAGTACTTC.